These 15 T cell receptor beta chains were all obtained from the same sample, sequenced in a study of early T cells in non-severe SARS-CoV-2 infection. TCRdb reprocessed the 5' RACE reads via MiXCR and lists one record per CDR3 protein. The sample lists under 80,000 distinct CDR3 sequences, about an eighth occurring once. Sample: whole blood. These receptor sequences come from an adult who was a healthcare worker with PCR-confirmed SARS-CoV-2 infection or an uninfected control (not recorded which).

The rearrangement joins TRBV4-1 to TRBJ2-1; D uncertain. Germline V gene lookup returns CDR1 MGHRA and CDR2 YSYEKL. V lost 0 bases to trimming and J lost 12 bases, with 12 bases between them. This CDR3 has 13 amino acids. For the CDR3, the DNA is TGCGCCAGCAGCCAAGAATTTTGGTCCGGGCAGTTCTTC. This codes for CASSQEFWSGQFF.

The CDR3 here is CASSLEGRNTEAFF. CDR3 nucleotides: TGCGCCAGCAGCTTGGAAGGGAGGAACACTGAAGCTTTCTTT. J is TRBJ1-1 and V is TRBV5-1; D not certain. Trimming stripped 0 bases from V and 1 base from J, with 7 bases between. The germline CDR1 and CDR2 sequences are SGHRS and YFSETQ. There are 14 residues in the CDR3.

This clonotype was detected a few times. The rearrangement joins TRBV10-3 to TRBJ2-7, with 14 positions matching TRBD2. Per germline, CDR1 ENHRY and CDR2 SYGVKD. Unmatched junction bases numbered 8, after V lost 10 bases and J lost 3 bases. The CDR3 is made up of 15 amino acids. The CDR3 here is CATRTSGGKNYEQYF. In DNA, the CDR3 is TGTGCCACCCGGACTAGCGGGGGGAAAAACTACGAGCAGTACTTC.

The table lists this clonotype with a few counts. The CDR3 reads CASSTSPPGTGMYNEQFF. Here the CDR3 DNA reads TGTGCCAGCAGCACGAGCCCACCCGGGACAGGCATGTACAATGAGCAGTTCTTC. The chain recombines TRBV7-9 with TRBJ2-1; 8 bases match TRBD1. V gave up 5 bases and J gave up 4 bases; unmatched junction bases: 16. This CDR3 is 18 amino acids long. Germline CDR1 SEHNR, CDR2 FQNEAQ (reference sequence).

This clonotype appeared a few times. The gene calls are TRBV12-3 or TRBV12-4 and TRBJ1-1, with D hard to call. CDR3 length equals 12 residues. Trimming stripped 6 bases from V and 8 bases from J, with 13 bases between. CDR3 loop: CASRPGGEEAFF. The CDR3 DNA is TGTGCCAGCAGACCCGGCGGGGAGGAAGCTTTCTTT.

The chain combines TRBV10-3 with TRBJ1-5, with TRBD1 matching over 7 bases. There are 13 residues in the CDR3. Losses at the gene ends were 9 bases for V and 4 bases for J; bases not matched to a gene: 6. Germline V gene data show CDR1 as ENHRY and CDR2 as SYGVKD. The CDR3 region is CAIGQAANQPQHF. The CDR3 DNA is TGTGCCATAGGACAGGCGGCTAATCAGCCCCAGCATTTT.

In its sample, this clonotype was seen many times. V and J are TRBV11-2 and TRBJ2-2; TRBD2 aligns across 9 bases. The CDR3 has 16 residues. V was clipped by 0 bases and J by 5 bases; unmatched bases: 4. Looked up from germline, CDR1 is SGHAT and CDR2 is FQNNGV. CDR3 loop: CASSLDFLAGTGELFF. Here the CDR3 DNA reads TGTGCCAGCAGCTTAGATTTCCTAGCGGGGACCGGGGAGCTGTTTTTT.

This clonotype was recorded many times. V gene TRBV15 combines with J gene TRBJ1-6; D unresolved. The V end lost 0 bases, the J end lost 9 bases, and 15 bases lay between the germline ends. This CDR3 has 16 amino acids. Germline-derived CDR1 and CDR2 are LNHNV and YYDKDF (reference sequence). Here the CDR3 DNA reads TGTGCCACCAGCAGAGAGGACGGAGAGCTAGGTTCACCCCTCCACTTT. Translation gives CATSREDGELGSPLHF.

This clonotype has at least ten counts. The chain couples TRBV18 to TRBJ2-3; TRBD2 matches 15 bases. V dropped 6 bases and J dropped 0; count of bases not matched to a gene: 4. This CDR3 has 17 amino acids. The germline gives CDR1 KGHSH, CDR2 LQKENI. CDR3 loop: CASSAGTSGGSTDTQYF. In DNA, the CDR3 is TGTGCCAGCTCTGCCGGGACTAGCGGGGGGAGCACAGATACGCAGTATTTT. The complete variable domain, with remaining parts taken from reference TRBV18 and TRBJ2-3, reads NAGVMQNPRHLVRRRGQEARLRCSPMKGHSHVYWYRQLPEEGLKFMVYLQKENIIDESGMPKERFSAEFPKEGPSILRIQQVVRGDSAAYFCASSAGTSGGSTDTQYFGPGTRLTVL.

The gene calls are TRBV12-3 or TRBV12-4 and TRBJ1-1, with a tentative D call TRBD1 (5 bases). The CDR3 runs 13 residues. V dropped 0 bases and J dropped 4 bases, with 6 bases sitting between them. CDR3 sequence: CASSLARATEAFF. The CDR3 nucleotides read TGTGCCAGCAGTTTAGCCAGGGCCACTGAAGCTTTCTTT.

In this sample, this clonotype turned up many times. CDR3 sequence reads: CASRTPERYEQYF. CDR3 DNA: TGTGCCAGCAGGACCCCTGAACGATACGAGCAGTACTTC. The chain is built from TRBV2 and TRBJ2-7; D is uncertain. Germline V gives CDR1 SNHLY, CDR2 FYNNEI. The germline V and J ends were trimmed by 6 bases and 4 bases, with 13 bases remaining between them. The CDR3 is 13 amino acids.

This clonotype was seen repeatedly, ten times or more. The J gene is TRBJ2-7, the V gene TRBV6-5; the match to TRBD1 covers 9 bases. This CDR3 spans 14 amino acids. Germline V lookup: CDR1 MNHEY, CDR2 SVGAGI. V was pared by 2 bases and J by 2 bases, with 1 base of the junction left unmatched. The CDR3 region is CASSYGDRAYEQYF. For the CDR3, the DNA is TGTGCCAGCAGTTACGGGGACAGGGCCTACGAGCAGTACTTC.

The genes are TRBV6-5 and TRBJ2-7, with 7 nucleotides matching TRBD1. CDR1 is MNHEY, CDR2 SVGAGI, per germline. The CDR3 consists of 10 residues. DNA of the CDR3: TGTGCGGAAACAGGGGACGAGCAGTACTTC. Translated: CAETGDEQYF.

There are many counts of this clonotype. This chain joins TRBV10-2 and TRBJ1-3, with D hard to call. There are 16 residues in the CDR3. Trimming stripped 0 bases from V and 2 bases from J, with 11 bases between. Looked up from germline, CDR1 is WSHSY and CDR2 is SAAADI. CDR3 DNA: TGCGCCAGCAGTGAGTCGCCCCGGGGAGCTGGAAACACCATATATTTT. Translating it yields CASSESPRGAGNTIYF.

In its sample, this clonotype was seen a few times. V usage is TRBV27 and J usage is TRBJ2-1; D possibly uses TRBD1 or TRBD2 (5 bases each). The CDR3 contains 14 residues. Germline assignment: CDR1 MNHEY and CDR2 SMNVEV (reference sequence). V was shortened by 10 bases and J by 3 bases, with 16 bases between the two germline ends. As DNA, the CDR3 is TGTGCCACGGGGCCCCATATTCGCTACAATGAGCAGTTCTTC. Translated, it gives CATGPHIRYNEQFF.